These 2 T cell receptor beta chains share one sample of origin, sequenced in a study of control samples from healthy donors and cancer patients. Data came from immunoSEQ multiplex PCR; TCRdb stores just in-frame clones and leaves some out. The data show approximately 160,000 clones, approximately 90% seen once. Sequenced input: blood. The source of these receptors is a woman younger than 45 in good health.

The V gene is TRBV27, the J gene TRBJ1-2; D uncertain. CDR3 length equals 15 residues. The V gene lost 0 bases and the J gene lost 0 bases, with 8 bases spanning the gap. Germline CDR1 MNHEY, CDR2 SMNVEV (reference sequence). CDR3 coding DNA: TGTGCCAGCAGTTTATCGCAATTAGCTAACTATGGCTACACCTTC. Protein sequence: CASSLSQLANYGYTF.

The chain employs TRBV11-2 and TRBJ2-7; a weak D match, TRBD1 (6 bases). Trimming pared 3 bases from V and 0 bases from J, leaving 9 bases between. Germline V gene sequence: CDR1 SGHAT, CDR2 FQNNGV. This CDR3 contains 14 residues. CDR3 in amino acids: CASSFRGSSYEQYF. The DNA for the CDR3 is TGTGCCAGCAGCTTCAGGGGAAGCTCCTACGAGCAGTACTTC.